This T cell receptor (beta chain) was captured by sequencing in a study of shared clonotypes between healthy human individuals. Study-wide results and caveats: Larger estimated richness was generally seen in naive subsets than in memory subsets. Tissues were not sampled, only blood, and their repertoires likely differ.

The donors, all of them Caucasian adults, lived in Nashville, Tennessee. Profiled with immunoSEQ multiplex PCR; TCRdb holds only in-frame clones, not every one. The sample lists about 2.4 million clones; approximately 94% were seen once. About this clone: Its matching antigen is unknown. Other DNA sequences in this sample translate to the same CDR3.

The receptor comes from a man aged 18 to 29 in good health. Some clones in this sample may be carry-over from other donors' samples. The sample was naive CD4+ T cells from PBMCs. Subset defined: CD45RA+ positively selected.

The CDR3 here is CASSFGGTDTQYF. Written as DNA, the CDR3 is TGTGCCAGCAGCTTCGGTGGCACAGATACGCAGTATTTT. V gene TRBV5-4 combines with J gene TRBJ2-3; no clear D. This CDR3 has 13 residues. Germline V gene sequence: CDR1 SGHNT, CDR2 YYREEE (reference sequence). V lost 2 bases and J lost 1, with 5 bases in between.